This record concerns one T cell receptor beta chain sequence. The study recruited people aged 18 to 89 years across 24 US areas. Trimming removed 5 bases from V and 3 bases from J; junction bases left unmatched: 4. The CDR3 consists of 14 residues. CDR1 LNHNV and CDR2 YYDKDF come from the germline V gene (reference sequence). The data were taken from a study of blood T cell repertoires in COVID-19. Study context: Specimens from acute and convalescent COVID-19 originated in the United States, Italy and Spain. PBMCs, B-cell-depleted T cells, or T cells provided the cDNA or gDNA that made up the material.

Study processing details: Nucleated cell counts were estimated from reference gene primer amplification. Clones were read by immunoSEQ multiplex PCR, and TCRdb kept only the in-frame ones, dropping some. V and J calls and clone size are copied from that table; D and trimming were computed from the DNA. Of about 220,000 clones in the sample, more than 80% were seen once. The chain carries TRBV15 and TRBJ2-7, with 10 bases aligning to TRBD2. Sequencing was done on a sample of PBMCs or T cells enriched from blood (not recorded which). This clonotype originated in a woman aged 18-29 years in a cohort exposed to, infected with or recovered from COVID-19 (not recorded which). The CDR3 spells CATSAGTSVYEQYF. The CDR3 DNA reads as TGTGCCACCAGCGCCGGGACTAGCGTCTACGAGCAGTACTTC.